This is a list of T cell receptor beta chains from one sample in a study of blood T cell repertoires in COVID-19. TCRdb's copy holds only in-frame clones and misses some; the assay was immunoSEQ multiplex PCR. The sample includes roughly 400,000 clones, nearly 90% seen only once; the top ten take about 1.7%. The specimen was PBMCs or T cells enriched from blood (not recorded which). These receptors were taken from a woman aged 30 to 39 who had recovered from COVID-19. CDR3s include the opening cysteine and the closing phenylalanine or tryptophan. The order of the fields is J gene, clone size, V gene, D gene, CDR3 DNA, CDR3 protein. D genes are given only for firm matches. Clone size is given for some rows only: seen once, a few or many times, or a class if the clone is expanded.

J: TRBJ1-1; size: .; V: TRBV7-3; D: .; DNA: TGTGCCAGCAGCTTGTCTAACAGGGCGCCCGCTGAAGCTTTCTTT; CDR3: CASSLSNRAPAEAFF
J: TRBJ1-1; size: .; V: TRBV14; D: TRBD1; DNA: TGTGCCAGCAGCCCTCTCGGACAGGGCGAAACTGAAGCTTTCTTT; CDR3: CASSPLGQGETEAFF
J: TRBJ2-5; size: .; V: TRBV5-1; D: TRBD2; DNA: TGCGCCAGCAGCTTGGCCGTGGGGCGCCGGGCGGGAGGATGGGAGACCCAGTACTTC; CDR3: CASSLAVGRRAGGWETQYF
J: TRBJ1-1; size: .; V: TRBV7-9; D: .; DNA: TGTGCCAGCAGCCCCGGGTCCGCGATGAACACTGAAGCTTTCTTT; CDR3: CASSPGSAMNTEAFF
J: TRBJ2-7; size: .; V: TRBV13; D: TRBD1; DNA: TGTGCCAGCAGCCCCGGACAGGGGTCGCTCTACGAGCAGTACTTC; CDR3: CASSPGQGSLYEQYF
J: TRBJ2-1; size: few; V: TRBV7-3; D: .; DNA: TGTGCCAGCAGCTTAACGCGAGATGAGCAGTTCTTC; CDR3: CASSLTRDEQFF
J: TRBJ2-5; size: .; V: TRBV15; D: .; DNA: TGTGCCACCAGCAGAGACGGGTCAGAAGAGACCCAGTACTTC; CDR3: CATSRDGSEETQYF
J: TRBJ2-1; size: .; V: TRBV30; D: TRBD2; DNA: TGTGCCTGGAGTGGACTAGCGGGGGGGCTCTCCTACAATGAGCAGTTCTTC; CDR3: CAWSGLAGGLSYNEQFF
J: TRBJ1-3; size: .; V: TRBV9; D: .; DNA: TGTGCCAGCAGCAGAGAGGGCTCTGGAAACACCATATATTTT; CDR3: CASSREGSGNTIYF
J: TRBJ1-4; size: .; V: TRBV5-4; D: TRBD1; DNA: TGTGCCAGCAGCTTGACAGGGGGCGGCAGGATAAATGAAAAACTGTTTTTT; CDR3: CASSLTGGGRINEKLFF
J: TRBJ1-6; size: .; V: TRBV3-1/TRBV3-2; D: .; DNA: TGTGCCAGCAGCCAAGTTCCCAGATATTATAATTCACCCCTCCACTTT; CDR3: CASSQVPRYYNSPLHF
J: TRBJ2-7; size: .; V: TRBV6-5; D: TRBD2; DNA: TGTGCCAGCAGACGTGGGACTAGCGGGTCCTACGAGCAGTACTTC; CDR3: CASRRGTSGSYEQYF
J: TRBJ1-1; size: .; V: TRBV30; D: .; DNA: TGTGCCTGGAGTGCCCTGACAGAATTGGGCACTGAAGCTTTCTTT; CDR3: CAWSALTELGTEAFF
J: TRBJ1-2; size: .; V: TRBV6-5; D: TRBD1; DNA: TGTGCCAGCAGTTACTCCGGGACAGGGATCTTCTATGGCTACACCTTC; CDR3: CASSYSGTGIFYGYTF
J: TRBJ1-2; size: .; V: TRBV5-6; D: .; DNA: TGTGCCAGCAGCTTGGCCGGGGAAGGCTACACCTTC; CDR3: CASSLAGEGYTF
J: TRBJ2-1; size: .; V: TRBV19; D: .; DNA: TGTGCCAGTAGTATGGCGGGGTTCGACAATGAGCAGTTCTTC; CDR3: CASSMAGFDNEQFF
J: TRBJ1-1; size: .; V: TRBV19; D: .; DNA: TGTGCCAGTAGTATGGGCCTTGAAGCTTTCTTT; CDR3: CASSMGLEAFF
J: TRBJ2-7; size: .; V: TRBV18; D: TRBD2; DNA: TGTGCCAGCTCACCGAGATTTGGGGGTCCTAGCGGGAACTCCTACGAGCAGTACTTC; CDR3: CASSPRFGGPSGNSYEQYF
J: TRBJ2-1; size: .; V: TRBV30; D: TRBD2; DNA: TGTGCCTGGAATTACGGGACTAGCGGGATAAGAGAGCAGTTCTTC; CDR3: CAWNYGTSGIREQFF
J: TRBJ2-7; size: few; V: TRBV6-6; D: TRBD2; DNA: TGTGCCAGCAGTGGGACTACCGCCTACGAGCAGTACTTC; CDR3: CASSGTTAYEQYF
J: TRBJ1-2; size: .; V: TRBV30; D: .; DNA: TGTGCCTGGAGTGTCGAGGGTTACTATGGCTACACCTTC; CDR3: CAWSVEGYYGYTF
J: TRBJ2-5; size: .; V: TRBV15; D: TRBD1; DNA: TGTGCCACCAGCAGAGATCTGGGACAGGGAGAGACCCAGTACTTC; CDR3: CATSRDLGQGETQYF
J: TRBJ2-1; size: .; V: TRBV28; D: TRBD2; DNA: TGTGCCAGCAGAACTCCAGCGGGAGGACCCTCCTCGGAGTTCTTC; CDR3: CASRTPAGGPSSEFF
J: TRBJ1-2; size: few; V: TRBV28; D: TRBD1; DNA: TGTGCCAGCAGTCCACGGGACAGGAACTATGGCTACACCTTC; CDR3: CASSPRDRNYGYTF
J: TRBJ2-1; size: .; V: TRBV5-6; D: .; DNA: TGTGCCAGCAGCTTAGGGAGGGGGAATGAGCAGTTCTTC; CDR3: CASSLGRGNEQFF
J: TRBJ2-7; size: .; V: TRBV7-9; D: .; DNA: TGTGCCAGCAGCTTGTTGACAGTCCCTACGGGGCAGTACTTC; CDR3: CASSLLTVPTGQYF
J: TRBJ2-3; size: once; V: TRBV3-1/TRBV3-2; D: .; DNA: TGTGCCAGCAGCCAAGGTCTAAGAACCCCAGATACGCAGTATTTT; CDR3: CASSQGLRTPDTQYF
J: TRBJ2-5; size: .; V: TRBV6-1; D: .; DNA: TGTGCCAGCAGTGAGGCCGAAGAGACCCAGTACTTC; CDR3: CASSEAEETQYF
J: TRBJ2-7; size: few; V: TRBV7-9; D: TRBD1; DNA: TGTGCCAGCGTAACAGGGGCCTACGAGCAGTACTTC; CDR3: CASVTGAYEQYF
J: TRBJ1-1; size: .; V: TRBV30; D: .; DNA: TGTGCCTGGAGTCCGAGGAACACTGAAGCTTTCTTT; CDR3: CAWSPRNTEAFF
J: TRBJ2-7; size: .; V: TRBV7-8; D: .; DNA: TGTGCCAGCAGCTTAGAAGCCTGGACAGACGAGCAGTACTTC; CDR3: CASSLEAWTDEQYF
J: TRBJ2-5; size: .; V: TRBV10-3; D: .; DNA: TGTGCCATCAGTGAGTCGGGGGGTAGGGAAGAGACCCAGTACTTC; CDR3: CAISESGGREETQYF
J: TRBJ2-1; size: .; V: TRBV7-8; D: .; DNA: TGTGCCAGCAGCTTACCGGGAGTCGAGAATGAGCAGTTCTTC; CDR3: CASSLPGVENEQFF
J: TRBJ1-2; size: .; V: TRBV3-1/TRBV3-2; D: TRBD1; DNA: TGTGCCAGCAGCCAAATCTCAGGGGGCTATGGCTACACCTTC; CDR3: CASSQISGGYGYTF
J: TRBJ1-3; size: .; V: TRBV5-4; D: TRBD1; DNA: TGTGCCAGCAGTTTACAGGGGGCGCGCAACACCATATATTTT; CDR3: CASSLQGARNTIYF
J: TRBJ1-5; size: .; V: TRBV3-1/TRBV3-2; D: .; DNA: TGTGCCAGCAGCCAAGACCTCAATCAGCCCCAGCATTTT; CDR3: CASSQDLNQPQHF
J: TRBJ1-2; size: .; V: TRBV7-2; D: TRBD1; DNA: TGTGCCAGCAGCCTCTTTCCAGGGGGCGGCGGGTCAGGCTACACCTTC; CDR3: CASSLFPGGGGSGYTF
J: TRBJ1-1; size: .; V: TRBV11-3; D: .; DNA: TGTGCCAGCAGCAGAACCCGGGGGTCTGAAGCTTTCTTT; CDR3: CASSRTRGSEAFF
J: TRBJ2-7; size: .; V: TRBV7-9; D: TRBD1; DNA: TGTGCCAGCAGCTCCCGACAGGGATCCTACGAGCAGTACTTC; CDR3: CASSSRQGSYEQYF
J: TRBJ1-1; size: many; V: TRBV5-5; D: TRBD1; DNA: TGTGCCAGCAGCTTGGTCGTGCGGACAGGGCACACTGAAGCTTTCTTT; CDR3: CASSLVVRTGHTEAFF
J: TRBJ1-5; size: .; V: TRBV19; D: .; DNA: TGTGCCAGTAGCCAACAGAAAAGCAATCAGCCCCAGCATTTT; CDR3: CASSQQKSNQPQHF
J: TRBJ2-1; size: .; V: TRBV7-9; D: .; DNA: TGTGCCAGCAGCCTGGCCGAAATAGCGCGTCTCGGGGACAATGAGCAGTTCTTC; CDR3: CASSLAEIARLGDNEQFF